The 13 T cell receptor beta chains below all came from one sample that was sequenced in a study of regulatory T cells in long-lasting Graves disease. Noted time point: newly diagnosed GD, antithyroid drugs for less than 3 months. PBMC RNA served as the TCR library source. CDR3-region Arm-PCR and iRepertoire HTBI primers produced the TCR beta libraries. TCRdb reprocessed the multiplex PCR reads with MiXCR, giving one entry per CDR3 protein. There are 200,000 to 250,000 distinct CDR3 sequences in the sample; over 20% occur only once, and approximately 15% lies in the top ten. Specimen: peripheral blood mononuclear cells (PBMCs), collected at new diagnosis, from a patient treated with antithyroid drugs. Receptor source: a female donor with Graves disease.

In its sample, this clonotype was seen a few times. The CDR3 coding sequence is TGCAGTGCTAGGGACATGGATGAAAAACTGTTTTTT. It is translated as CSARDMDEKLFF. The V call is TRBV20-1, the J call TRBJ1-4; weak D call: TRBD1 (5 bases). The germline V gene encodes CDR1 DFQATT and CDR2 SNEGSKA (reference sequence). CDR3 size: 12 residues. The V gene lost 3 bases and the J gene lost 6 bases, with 8 bases spanning the gap.

This clonotype was detected many times. CDR3 region: CASSMGQIQETQYF. The CDR3 DNA follows: TGTGCCAGCAGCATGGGACAGATACAAGAGACCCAGTACTTC. This chain uses TRBV7-2 with TRBJ2-5, with TRBD1 matching 7 bases. J was trimmed by 2 bases and V by 5 bases; bases with no gene match: 5. The length of the CDR3 is 14 residues. Germline V gives CDR1 SGHTA, CDR2 FQGNSA.

This clonotype was seen many times. The chain links TRBV6-1 to TRBJ1-1, with 9 bases fitting TRBD1. Germline CDR1 reads MNHNS; CDR2 reads SASEGT. CDR3 length: 13 amino acids. J gave up 4 bases and V 6 bases, and 3 bases lay outside the gene matches. The CDR3 spells CASRVTGGTEAFF. The CDR3 bases are TGTGCCAGCAGGGTGACAGGGGGCACTGAAGCTTTCTTT.

The gene calls are TRBV2 and TRBJ2-1; TRBD1 is a possible D gene (5 bases). The CDR3 covers 14 residues. Germline CDR1 reads SNHLY; CDR2 reads FYNNEI. Trimming removed 2 bases from V and 6 bases from J, with 11 bases in between. CDR3 protein: CASSEWQGSNEQFF. In DNA form, the CDR3 reads TGTGCCAGCAGTGAATGGCAGGGAAGCAATGAGCAGTTCTTC.

There are many counts of this clonotype. V gene TRBV19 combines with J gene TRBJ2-3, with TRBD2 matching over 9 bases. The CDR3 totals 18 residues. The germline V gene encodes CDR1 LNHDA and CDR2 SQIVND (reference sequence). Losses at the gene ends were 5 bases for V and 2 bases for J; bases not matched to a gene: 14. The CDR3 nucleotides read TGTGCCAGTAGTCAACCCAAAAAGACTAGCGGAAACACAGATACGCAGTATTTT. It is translated as CASSQPKKTSGNTDTQYF.

This clonotype was counted many times. This sequence joins TRBV5-1 and TRBJ2-7; the D gene is possibly TRBD1 (5 bases). The CDR3 length is 14 residues. Germline V gene lookup returns CDR1 SGHRS and CDR2 YFSETQ. V lost 0 bases and J 6 bases, leaving 13 bases between the germline ends. The CDR3: CASSLVGEGVEQYF. As DNA, the CDR3 is TGCGCCAGCAGCTTGGTCGGAGAAGGGGTCGAGCAGTACTTC.

To note about this clonotype: A far more abundant clone sits one base away, making this likely a read error. The chain carries TRBV7-2 and TRBJ1-5; 9 nucleotides align to TRBD1. The CDR3 spans 15 residues. Germline-derived CDR1 and CDR2 are SGHTA and FQGNSA. CDR3 nucleotides: TGTGCCAGCAGTGTACAGGACAGGGGCTTTCAGCCCCGGCATTTT. It encodes CASSVQDRGFQPRHF.

This clonotype has a count of ten or more. The chain couples TRBV28 to TRBJ1-1; maybe TRBD1 (5 bases). The CDR3 spans 12 residues. Germline CDR1 reads MDHEN; CDR2 reads SYDVKM. V was trimmed by 2 bases and J by 7 bases, leaving 8 bases between them. For the CDR3, the DNA is TGTGCCAGCAGTTTAGGGGGGTATGAAGCTTTCTTT. Translated, it gives CASSLGGYEAFF.

This clonotype showed up many times. The gene calls are TRBV11-1 and TRBJ2-2, with unresolved D. V lost 3 bases and J 6 bases, leaving 11 bases between the germline ends. The CDR3 contains 14 residues. Germline-derived CDR1 and CDR2 are SGHAT and FQDESV (reference sequence). This chain's CDR3 is CASSFVYSPGELFF. DNA of the CDR3: TGTGCCAGCAGCTTTGTATACTCTCCCGGGGAGCTGTTTTTT.

The table lists this clonotype with many counts. The CDR3 DNA reads as TGTGCCAGCAGCCTACCCATCCAAGAGACCCAGTACTTC. Translating it yields CASSLPIQETQYF. The chain recombines TRBV14 with TRBJ2-5; D ambiguous. Germline lookup yields CDR1 SGHDN and CDR2 FVKESK. V lost 4 bases, J lost 1 base, and 7 bases lay in between. This CDR3 is built from 13 residues.

The table lists this clonotype with many counts. CDR3 residues: CASSPRMAGELFF. In nucleotides, the CDR3 is TGTGCCAGCAGTCCACGGATGGCCGGGGAGCTGTTTTTT. This chain joins TRBV12-3 or TRBV12-4 and TRBJ2-2, with D unresolved. The V end lost 5 bases, the J end lost 6 bases, and 10 bases lay between the germline ends. The CDR3 runs 13 residues.

Remarks on this clonotype: One end of the junction is discordant with germline, which a read error may explain. This chain uses TRBV14 with TRBJ1-2; D is unclear. Germline lookup yields CDR1 SGHDN and CDR2 FVKESK. The CDR3 is 15 residues long. This chain's CDR3 is CASSQGDSANHGYTF. CDR3 in DNA: TGTGCCAGCAGCCAAGGTGACTCAGCTAACCATGGCTACACCTTC.

This clonotype was detected many times. The rearrangement joins TRBV20-1 to TRBJ1-5; 8 bases are a match to TRBD1. CDR1 DFQATT and CDR2 SNEGSKA come from the germline V gene (reference sequence). V dropped 3 bases and J dropped 2; count of bases not matched to a gene: 6. CDR3 length: 15 residues. The CDR3 region is CSASSETGGNQPQHF. The CDR3 coding sequence is TGCAGTGCTAGTTCGGAGACAGGGGGCAATCAGCCCCAGCATTTT.